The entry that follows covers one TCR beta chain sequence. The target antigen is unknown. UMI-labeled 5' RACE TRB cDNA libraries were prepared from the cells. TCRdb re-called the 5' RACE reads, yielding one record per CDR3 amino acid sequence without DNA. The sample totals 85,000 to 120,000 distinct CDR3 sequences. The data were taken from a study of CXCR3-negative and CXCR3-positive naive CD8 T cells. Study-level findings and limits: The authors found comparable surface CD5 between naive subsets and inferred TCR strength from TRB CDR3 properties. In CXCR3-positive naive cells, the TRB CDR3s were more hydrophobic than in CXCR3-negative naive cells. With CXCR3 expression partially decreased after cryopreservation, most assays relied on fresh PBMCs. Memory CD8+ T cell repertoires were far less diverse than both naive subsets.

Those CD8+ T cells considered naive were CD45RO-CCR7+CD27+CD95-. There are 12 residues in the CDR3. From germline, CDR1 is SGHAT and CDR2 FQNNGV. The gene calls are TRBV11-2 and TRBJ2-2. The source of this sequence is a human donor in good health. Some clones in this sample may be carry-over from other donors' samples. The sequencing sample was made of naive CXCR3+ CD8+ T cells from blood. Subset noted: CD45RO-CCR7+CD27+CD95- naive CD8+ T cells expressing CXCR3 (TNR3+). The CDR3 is CASSIAVGELFF.